These 11 T cell receptor beta chains share one sample of origin, sequenced in a study of patients and donors after allogeneic stem cell transplantation. Via MiXCR, TCRdb re-called the RT-PCR reads, giving one row per CDR3 protein. Among 190,000 or so distinct CDR3 sequences listed, 35% to 45% were seen once. Material for sequencing was blood, either unsorted or a sorted T cell fraction (not recorded which). The receptor set was obtained from a human donor who was either an allogeneic HSCT recipient or a stem cell or donor lymphocyte infusion donor (not recorded which). It is not recorded whose cells these are; they may come from a transplant donor.

This chain uses TRBV18 with TRBJ2-1, with 9 bases matching TRBD1. From germline, CDR1 is KGHSH and CDR2 LQKENI. CDR3 size: 14 residues. After removal of 2 bases from V and 8 bases from J, the junction contained 4 bases not matched to a gene. In DNA form, the CDR3 reads TGTGCCAGCTCACCAGGGACAGGGAGAGATGAGCAGTTCTTC. Amino acids: CASSPGTGRDEQFF.

This clonotype was observed a handful of times. The chain is built from TRBV24-1 and TRBJ1-4, with 9 bases that match TRBD1. The CDR3 covers 14 residues. The J segment lost 7 bases and the V segment lost 4 bases, leaving 3 bases of the junction unmatched. Per germline, CDR1 KGHDR and CDR2 SFDVKD. The CDR3 region is CATSDPGQGEKLFF. Written as DNA, the CDR3 is TGTGCCACCAGTGACCCGGGACAGGGTGAAAAACTGTTTTTT.

This clonotype appeared a few times. The chain uses TRBV29-1 and TRBJ1-2; the D is unclear. Germline values: CDR1 SQVTM, CDR2 ANQGSEA. The CDR3 sequence is 11 residues long. The V and J ends lost 6 bases and 8 bases respectively, with 13 bases between them. CDR3 loop: CSVLTTVGYTF. The CDR3 nucleotides are TGCAGCGTCTTGACCACAGTCGGCTACACCTTC.

The rearrangement joins TRBV5-1 to TRBJ1-5; 7 bases match TRBD1. The CDR3 totals 14 residues. Per germline, CDR1 SGHRS and CDR2 YFSETQ. The trim removed 4 bases at V and 4 bases at J, leaving 5 bases unmatched. The CDR3 reads CASSPSTGNQPQHF. The CDR3 DNA sequence: TGCGCCAGCAGCCCCTCGACAGGGAATCAGCCCCAGCATTTT. Full variable domain (missing parts from reference TRBV5-1 and TRBJ1-5): KAGVTQTPRYLIKTRGQQVTLSCSPISGHRSVSWYQQTPGQGLQFLFEYFSETQRNKGNFPGRFSGRQFSNSRSEMNVSTLELGDSALYLCASSPSTGNQPQHFGDGTRLSIL.

V is TRBV20-1 and J is TRBJ2-7; TRBD1 agrees at 7 bases. Germline CDR1 is DFQATT and CDR2 is SNEGSKA (reference sequence). The CDR3 is made up of 11 amino acids. V shed 7 bases and J 4 bases; nucleotides not matched to a gene: 4. This chain's CDR3 is CSVGTAYEQYF. The CDR3 DNA follows: TGCAGTGTCGGGACAGCATACGAGCAGTACTTC.

This clonotype appeared a few times. The V gene is TRBV12-3 or TRBV12-4, the J gene TRBJ2-1; 7 nucleotides line up with TRBD2. V lost 5 bases and J lost 2; bases outside the gene matches: 6. The CDR3 loop spans 15 amino acids. CDR3 DNA: TGTGCCAGCAGTCCCCTAGCGGCCGCCTACAATGAGCAGTTCTTC. It specifies CASSPLAAAYNEQFF.

A few counts support this clonotype. The chain joins TRBV12-3 or TRBV12-4 to TRBJ1-5; 8 positions agree with TRBD1. The V and J ends lost 3 bases and 2 bases, in that order; junction bases with no gene match: 6. The CDR3 runs 16 residues. Here the CDR3 reads CASSFGAGGGNQPQHF. The CDR3 bases are TGTGCCAGCAGTTTCGGGGCAGGGGGCGGCAATCAGCCCCAGCATTTT.

This clonotype was picked up a small number of times. The rearrangement uses TRBV7-9 and TRBJ1-3, with 7 positions matching TRBD1. Germline CDR1 SEHNR, CDR2 FQNEAQ (reference sequence). The CDR3 covers 16 residues. V lost 4 bases, J lost 0 bases, and 6 bases stayed unmatched. Written as DNA, the CDR3 is TGTGCCAGCAGCTCTAAGGACAGGAACTCTGGAAACACCATATATTTT. This codes for CASSSKDRNSGNTIYF.

For the CDR3, the DNA is TGTGCCAGCAGTTTAACCTCCGAGGGGGTCACTGAAGCTTTCTTT. It is translated as CASSLTSEGVTEAFF. The V and J genes are TRBV12-3 or TRBV12-4 and TRBJ1-1, with a weak D call TRBD1 (6 bases). This CDR3 region has 15 residues. Trimming removed 2 bases from V and 4 bases from J, with 14 bases in between.

This clonotype has just a few counts. The chain joins TRBV12-3 or TRBV12-4 to TRBJ2-3, with 7 bases lining up with TRBD1. The V gene end was trimmed by 3 bases and the J gene end by 1 base; junction bases not matched to a gene: 1. This CDR3 spans 14 amino acids. The CDR3 is CASSFGQGTDTQYF. The CDR3 DNA reads as TGTGCCAGCAGTTTTGGACAGGGCACAGATACGCAGTATTTT.

The rearrangement links TRBV7-2 to TRBJ1-4; D is perhaps TRBD1 (5 bases). This CDR3 comprises 15 residues. The V gene lost 5 bases and the J gene lost 7 bases, with 17 bases spanning the gap. Germline CDR1 reads SGHTA; CDR2 reads FQGNSA. CDR3 loop: CASSPGGAEFEKLFF. As DNA, the CDR3 is TGTGCCAGCAGCCCCGGTGGGGCAGAGTTTGAAAAACTGTTTTTT.